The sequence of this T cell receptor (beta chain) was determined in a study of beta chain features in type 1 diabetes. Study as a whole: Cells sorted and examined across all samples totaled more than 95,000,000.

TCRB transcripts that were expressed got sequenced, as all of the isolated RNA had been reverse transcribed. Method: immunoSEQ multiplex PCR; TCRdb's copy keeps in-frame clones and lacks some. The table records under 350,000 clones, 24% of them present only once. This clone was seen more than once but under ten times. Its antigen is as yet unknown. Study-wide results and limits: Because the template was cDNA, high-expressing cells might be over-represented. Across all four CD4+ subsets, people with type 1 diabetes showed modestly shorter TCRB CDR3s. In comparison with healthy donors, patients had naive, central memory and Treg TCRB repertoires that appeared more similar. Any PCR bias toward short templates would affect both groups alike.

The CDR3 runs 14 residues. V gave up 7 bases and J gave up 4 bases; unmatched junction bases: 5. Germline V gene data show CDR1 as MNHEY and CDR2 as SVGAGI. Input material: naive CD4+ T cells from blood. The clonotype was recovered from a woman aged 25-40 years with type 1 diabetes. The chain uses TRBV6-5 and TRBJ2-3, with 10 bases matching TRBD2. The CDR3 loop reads CASKPAGGPDTQYF. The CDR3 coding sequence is TGTGCCAGCAAGCCAGCGGGAGGGCCAGATACGCAGTATTTT.